The 21 T cell receptor beta chains reported below all come from one sample, sequenced in a study of beta chain features in type 1 diabetes. Study observations and caveats: Across all four CD4+ subsets, people with type 1 diabetes showed modestly shorter TCRB CDR3s.

The study reverse transcribed the entire isolated RNA, so it sequenced expressed TCRB transcripts. Produced via immunoSEQ multiplex PCR; TCRdb's table is partial and in-frame only. Among some 350,000 clones listed, 8.5% to 10% were seen once. Their antigen targets remain unknown. Sequenced sample: central memory CD4+ T cells from blood. These TCRs come from a man aged 25-40 years with type 1 diabetes.

This chain uses TRBV19 with TRBJ2-1, with D perhaps matching TRBD2 (5 bases). Germline V lookup: CDR1 LNHDA, CDR2 SQIVND (reference sequence). Trimming took 10 bases from V and 9 from J, leaving 16 bases between them. The CDR3 covers 12 residues. CDR3 nucleotide sequence: TGTGCCACCCACCGGGGTAGCACTGAGCAGTTCTTC. Translated: CATHRGSTEQFF.

The genes are TRBV28 and TRBJ1-5; the D gene is possibly TRBD1 (5 bases). The CDR3 sequence is 14 residues long. Germline V gene sequence: CDR1 MDHEN, CDR2 SYDVKM. V was clipped by 1 base and J by 10 bases, with 14 bases between them. The CDR3 DNA reads TGTGCCAGCAGTTTATATCAGGGTGCCCCTCCCCAGCATTTT. It yields the protein CASSLYQGAPPQHF.

The chain is built from TRBV7-2 and TRBJ2-7; 8 nucleotides line up with TRBD2. The J segment lost 6 bases and the V segment lost 4 bases, leaving 11 bases of the junction unmatched. CDR3 length: 15 amino acids. Germline assignment: CDR1 SGHTA and CDR2 FQGNSA. CDR3 DNA: TGTGCCAGCAGCTCGGGAGGGACTAGGCTTAGCGAGCAGTACTTC. This codes for CASSSGGTRLSEQYF.

This clone occurred a few times. The chain combines TRBV4-2 with TRBJ2-7, with D hard to call. The germline V gene has CDR1 LGHNA and CDR2 YNFKEQ. The CDR3 has 15 amino acids. V was pared by 1 base and J by 0 bases, with 10 bases between. Written as DNA, the CDR3 is TGTGCCAGCAGCCAAGTGGGCCGATTCTCCTACGAGCAGTACTTC. It yields the protein CASSQVGRFSYEQYF.

Details on this clone: One end of the junction is discordant with germline, which a read error may explain. The chain links TRBV7-2 to TRBJ2-5; perhaps TRBD1 as D (5 bases). The CDR3 loop spans 14 amino acids. The germline V gene has CDR1 SGHTA and CDR2 FQGNSA. CDR3 sequence (DNA): TGCGCCAGCAGCCCCCTAGGCACAGGAGAGACCCAGTACTTC. This gives the protein CASSPLGTGETQYF.

The gene calls are TRBV27 and TRBJ2-7; D gene unclear. Trimming removed 0 bases from V and 1 base from J, with 10 bases in between. CDR1 and CDR2 (germline): MNHEY, SMNVEV (reference sequence). CDR3 length: 15 residues. The CDR3 region has the DNA TGTGCCAGCAGTTTATCTTTTTGGGGATCCTACGAGCAGTACTTC. This codes for CASSLSFWGSYEQYF.

This clone was seen only a few times. Other DNA sequences in this sample translate to the same CDR3. V and J are TRBV30 and TRBJ1-1; tentatively, D is TRBD1 (5 bases). The germline V gene has CDR1 GTSNPN and CDR2 SVGIG (reference sequence). This CDR3 contains 14 residues. The ends were cut back, 0 bases at V and 4 bases at J, with 12 bases in the middle. The CDR3 loop reads CAWSVTGVSTEAFF. In DNA, the CDR3 is TGTGCCTGGAGTGTAACGGGGGTAAGCACTGAAGCTTTCTTT.

The J gene is TRBJ1-1, the V gene TRBV7-8; D possibly corresponds to TRBD1 (5 bases). The CDR3 has 13 residues. With 1 base removed from V and 4 bases from J, the gap between germline ends came to 7 bases. CDR1 is SGHVS and CDR2 is FQNEAQ in the germline V gene. CDR3 region: CASSLDGGTEAFF. The DNA for the CDR3 is TGTGCCAGCAGCTTAGACGGGGGCACTGAAGCTTTCTTT.

This clone was detected a few times. This chain joins TRBV27 and TRBJ1-2; D may be TRBD1 (6 bases). Between the trimmed V and J ends, which lost 5 bases and 3 bases, there was a span of 16 bases. Per germline, CDR1 MNHEY and CDR2 SMNVEV (reference sequence). This CDR3 is 15 amino acids long. This CDR3 reads CASSPEYRVDYGYTF. The CDR3 DNA follows: TGTGCCAGCAGTCCGGAATACAGGGTAGACTATGGCTACACCTTC.

The DNA of the CDR3 is TGTGCCAGCAGCTTAGGGCAGGAAGGGCGTCAGCCCCAGCATTTT. Its translation: CASSLGQEGRQPQHF. The chain combines TRBV7-8 with TRBJ1-5; no firm D call. Trimming removed 1 base from V and 6 bases from J, with 13 bases in between. The CDR3 runs to 15 residues. The V gene's germline CDR1 is SGHVS and CDR2 FQNEAQ.

This clone was observed a few times. The chain couples TRBV7-2 to TRBJ1-1; D ambiguous. Per the germline V gene, CDR1 is SGHTA and CDR2 is FQGNSA. V was clipped by 2 bases and J by 1 base, with 5 bases between them. The CDR3 spans 13 residues. CDR3 sequence (DNA): TGTGCCAGCAGCTTATCCGGGAACACTGAAGCTTTCTTT. It encodes CASSLSGNTEAFF.

This clone appeared a few times. The rearrangement joins TRBV29-1 to TRBJ1-4; D unclear. The V gene lost 4 bases and the J gene lost 3 bases, with 9 bases spanning the gap. CDR3 length: 13 residues. Germline V lookup: CDR1 SQVTM, CDR2 ANQGSEA. CDR3: CSVARAPNEKLFF. As DNA, the CDR3 is TGCAGCGTTGCCCGGGCCCCTAATGAAAAACTGTTTTTT. The full variable domain, with the rest looked up from reference TRBV29-1 and TRBJ1-4, is SAVISQKPSRDICQRGTSLTIQCQVDSQVTMMFWYRQQPGQSLTLIATANQGSEATYESGFVIDKFPISRPNLTFSTLTVSNMSPEDSSIYLCSVARAPNEKLFFGSGTQLSVL.

The chain carries TRBV11-2 and TRBJ2-7, with 12 bases that match TRBD1. Germline CDR1 SGHAT, CDR2 FQNNGV. The CDR3 totals 15 residues. With 6 bases clipped from V and 7 bases from J, the junction kept 10 bases outside the gene matches. The CDR3 protein is CASSPLGTGGNEQYF. CDR3 bases: TGTGCCAGCAGTCCCCTCGGGACAGGGGGCAATGAGCAGTACTTC.

The chain is built from TRBV7-9 and TRBJ2-1; a weak D match, TRBD1 (5 bases). The CDR3 has 14 residues. Trimming took off 1 base at V and 3 bases at J, with 7 bases between the two ends. The germline CDR1 and CDR2 sequences are SEHNR and FQNEAQ (reference sequence). The CDR3 region has the DNA TGTGCCAGCAGCTTAGAAGACAGCTACAATGAGCAGTTCTTC. It codes for CASSLEDSYNEQFF.

In this sample, this clone turned up a few times. The chain joins TRBV18 to TRBJ2-1; TRBD1 is a possible D gene (6 bases). This CDR3 region has 14 residues. The germline V gene has CDR1 KGHSH and CDR2 LQKENI. Trimming took 3 bases from V and 9 from J, leaving 15 bases between them. The CDR3 region has the DNA TGTGCCAGCTCACCGCAGGGACAAGAGAGTGAGCAGTTCTTC. The encoded protein is CASSPQGQESEQFF. The variable domain in full, completed from reference TRBV18 and TRBJ2-1, reads NAGVMQNPRHLVRRRGQEARLRCSPMKGHSHVYWYRQLPEEGLKFMVYLQKENIIDESGMPKERFSAEFPKEGPSILRIQQVVRGDSAAYFCASSPQGQESEQFFGPGTRLTVL.

The chain links TRBV4-1 to TRBJ1-1, with no clear D. There are 14 residues in the CDR3. Trimming took off 1 base at V and 11 bases at J, with 17 bases between the two ends. The germline gives CDR1 MGHRA, CDR2 YSYEKL. For the CDR3, the DNA is TGCGCCAGCAGCCAAGGGAACGGTCCCGGGATGGCTTTCTTT. The encoded protein is CASSQGNGPGMAFF.

V and J are TRBV13 and TRBJ2-7; no definite D call. Germline V CDR1 and CDR2: PRHDT, FYEKMQ (reference sequence). The CDR3 runs to 13 residues. Trimming shortened V by 8 bases and J by 4 bases, and 15 bases separated the two germline ends. This chain's CDR3 is CASGVVWDYEQYF. For the CDR3, the DNA is TGTGCCAGCGGGGTGGTTTGGGATTACGAGCAGTACTTC.

In its sample, this clone was seen many times. The V and J genes are TRBV7-9 and TRBJ2-1, with D possibly matching TRBD2 (5 bases). The ends were cut back, 5 bases at V and 6 bases at J, with 20 bases in the middle. This CDR3 has 16 residues. Germline lookup yields CDR1 SEHNR and CDR2 FQNEAQ (reference sequence). The CDR3 nucleotides are TGTGCCAGCAGCCCTCCTGACTCGGCGGCGGGCAATGAGCAGTTCTTC. It specifies CASSPPDSAAGNEQFF.

V and J are TRBV5-1 and TRBJ2-1; 8 bases agree with TRBD2. CDR3 length: 15 amino acids. Per the germline V gene, CDR1 is SGHRS and CDR2 is YFSETQ. V was clipped by 4 bases and J by 6 bases; unmatched bases: 9. CDR3 nucleotide sequence: TGCGCCAGCAGCCGCGCCGCGGGAGGAATCAATGAGCAGTTCTTC. Protein product: CASSRAAGGINEQFF.

V is TRBV6-1 and J is TRBJ2-2; 7 nucleotides line up with TRBD1. CDR1 is MNHNS, CDR2 SASEGT, per germline. The CDR3 consists of 15 residues. The J segment lost 3 bases and the V segment lost 10 bases, leaving 11 bases of the junction unmatched. CDR3 sequence (DNA): TGTGCCACCCAACGCCGGGACAGAGACACCGGGGAGCTGTTTTTT. This gives the protein CATQRRDRDTGELFF.

In its sample, this clone was seen a few times. The sample contains more than one DNA sequence encoding this CDR3. The chain joins TRBV28 to TRBJ1-5; D is unclear. CDR1 and CDR2 from the germline V gene are MDHEN and SYDVKM. With 6 bases removed from V and 4 bases from J, the gap between germline ends came to 4 bases. The CDR3 has 11 amino acids. The CDR3 is CASRSNQPQHF. CDR3 nucleotides: TGTGCCAGCAGGTCGAATCAGCCCCAGCATTTT.